This TCR beta chain was identified during a study of cytomegalovirus exposure and HLA in healthy donors. The study's findings and limits: Later examination showed HLA-associated TCR beta chains had greater clonal expansion than equally common others. The authors reported that TCR beta sequences could predict HLA-A and HLA-B alleles. These predictions were accurate for most subjects in the first cohort.

With respect to this clone: Its antigen remains unknown.

The ends were cut back, 6 bases at V and 8 bases at J, with 14 bases in the middle. This CDR3 spans 13 amino acids. The germline V gene has CDR1 SGHTA and CDR2 FQGNSA. Researchers ran the PCR with 60 Vbeta and 13 Jbeta primers. Method: immunoSEQ multiplex PCR; TCRdb's copy keeps in-frame clones and lacks some. The data contain about 99,000 clones, around 77% of them singletons. This TCR was recovered from a man aged 35-49 years in good health and CMV-seronegative. The chain links TRBV7-2 to TRBJ1-3, with D perhaps matching TRBD1 (5 bases). The specimen was PBMCs. The CDR3 here is CASSWRGGDTIYF. The CDR3 bases are TGTGCCAGCAGTTGGCGGGGCGGGGACACCATATATTTT.